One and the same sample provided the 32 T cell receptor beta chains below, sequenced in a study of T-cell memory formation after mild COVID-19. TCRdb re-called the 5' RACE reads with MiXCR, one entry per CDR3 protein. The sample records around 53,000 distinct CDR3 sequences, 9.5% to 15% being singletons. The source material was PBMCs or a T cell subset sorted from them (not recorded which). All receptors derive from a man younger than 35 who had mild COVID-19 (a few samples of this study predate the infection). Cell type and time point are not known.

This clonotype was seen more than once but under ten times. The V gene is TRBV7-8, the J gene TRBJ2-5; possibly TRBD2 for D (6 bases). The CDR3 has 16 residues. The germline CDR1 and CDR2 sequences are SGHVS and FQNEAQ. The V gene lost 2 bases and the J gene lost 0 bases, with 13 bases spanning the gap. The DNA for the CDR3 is TGTGCCAGCAGCTTACACCGGGGGATTAACCAAGAGACCCAGTACTTC. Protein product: CASSLHRGINQETQYF.

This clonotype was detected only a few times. CDR3 sequence: CASSQDGTSRVTDTQYF. The DNA for the CDR3 is TGTGCCAGCAGCCAAGATGGAACTAGCAGGGTCACAGATACGCAGTATTTT. The V call is TRBV3-1, the J call TRBJ2-3; D might be TRBD2 (6 bases). Germline V gene data show CDR1 as LGHDT and CDR2 as YNNKEL (reference sequence). The length of the CDR3 is 17 residues. With 0 bases removed from V and 2 bases from J, the gap between germline ends came to 15 bases.

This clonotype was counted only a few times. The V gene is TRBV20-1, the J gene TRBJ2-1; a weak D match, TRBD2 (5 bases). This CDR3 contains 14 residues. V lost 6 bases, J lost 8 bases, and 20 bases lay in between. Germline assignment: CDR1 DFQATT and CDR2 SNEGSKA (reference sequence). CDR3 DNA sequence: TGCAGTGCAAAAGACTACCTATCTATCCATGAGCAGTTCTTC. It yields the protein CSAKDYLSIHEQFF.

CDR3 residues: CAISDTGKTGNTIYF. The CDR3 DNA reads as TGTGCCATCAGTGACACCGGGAAAACTGGAAACACCATATATTTT. This rearrangement joins TRBV10-3 to TRBJ1-3, with D unclear. The CDR3 is 15 amino acids. Germline V gene sequence: CDR1 ENHRY, CDR2 SYGVKD. Between the trimmed V and J ends, which lost 3 bases and 2 bases, there was a span of 11 bases.

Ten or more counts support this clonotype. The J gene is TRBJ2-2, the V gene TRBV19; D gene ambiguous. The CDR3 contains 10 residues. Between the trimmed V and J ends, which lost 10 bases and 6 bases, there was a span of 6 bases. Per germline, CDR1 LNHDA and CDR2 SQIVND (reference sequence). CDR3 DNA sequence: TGTGCCACCCGAGCCGGGGAGCTGTTTTTT. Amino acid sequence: CATRAGELFF.

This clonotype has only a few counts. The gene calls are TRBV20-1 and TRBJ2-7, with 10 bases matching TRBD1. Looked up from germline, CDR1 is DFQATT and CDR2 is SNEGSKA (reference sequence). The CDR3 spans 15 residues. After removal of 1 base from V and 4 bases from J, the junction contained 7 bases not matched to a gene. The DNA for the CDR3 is TGCAGTGCTAGAGCGATACGGGACAGGGGATACGAGCAGTACTTC. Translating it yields CSARAIRDRGYEQYF.

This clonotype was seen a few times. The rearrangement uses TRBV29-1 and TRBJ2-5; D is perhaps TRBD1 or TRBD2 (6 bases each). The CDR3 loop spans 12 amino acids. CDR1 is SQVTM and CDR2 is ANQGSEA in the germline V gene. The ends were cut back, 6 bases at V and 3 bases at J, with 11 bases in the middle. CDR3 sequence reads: CSVGGREETQYF. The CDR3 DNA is TGCAGCGTGGGGGGCAGGGAAGAGACCCAGTACTTC.

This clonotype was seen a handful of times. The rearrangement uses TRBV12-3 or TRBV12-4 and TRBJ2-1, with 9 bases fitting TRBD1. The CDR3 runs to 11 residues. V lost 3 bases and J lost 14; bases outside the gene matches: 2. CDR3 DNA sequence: TGTGCCAGCAGTTTGGGACAGGGAAAGTTCTTC. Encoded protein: CASSLGQGKFF.

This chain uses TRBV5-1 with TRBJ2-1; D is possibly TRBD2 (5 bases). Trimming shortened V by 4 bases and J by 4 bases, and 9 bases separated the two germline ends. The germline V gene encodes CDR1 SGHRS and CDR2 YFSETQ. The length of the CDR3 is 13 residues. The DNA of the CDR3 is TGCGCCAGCAGCGGGCGGGCGTACAATGAGCAGTTCTTC. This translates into CASSGRAYNEQFF. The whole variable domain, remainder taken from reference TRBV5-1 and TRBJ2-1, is KAGVTQTPRYLIKTRGQQVTLSCSPISGHRSVSWYQQTPGQGLQFLFEYFSETQRNKGNFPGRFSGRQFSNSRSEMNVSTLELGDSALYLCASSGRAYNEQFFGPGTRLTVL.

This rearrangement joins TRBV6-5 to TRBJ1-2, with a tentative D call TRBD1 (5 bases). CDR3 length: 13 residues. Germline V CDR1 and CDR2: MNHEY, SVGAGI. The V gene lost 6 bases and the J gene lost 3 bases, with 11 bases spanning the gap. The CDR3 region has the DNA TGTGCCAGCAGGACAGTGGGTGACTATGGCTACACCTTC. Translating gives CASRTVGDYGYTF.

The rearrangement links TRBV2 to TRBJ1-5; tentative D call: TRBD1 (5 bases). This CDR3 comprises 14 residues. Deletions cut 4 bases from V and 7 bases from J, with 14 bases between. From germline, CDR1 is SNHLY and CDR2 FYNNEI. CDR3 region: CASSGEGQGQPQHF. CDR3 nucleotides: TGTGCCAGCAGTGGGGAGGGGCAAGGGCAGCCCCAGCATTTT.

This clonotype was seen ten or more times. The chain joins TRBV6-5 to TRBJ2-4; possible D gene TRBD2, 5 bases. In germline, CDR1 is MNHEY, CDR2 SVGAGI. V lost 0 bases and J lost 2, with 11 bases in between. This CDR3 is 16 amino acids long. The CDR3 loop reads CASSYSGVGTKNIQYF. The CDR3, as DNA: TGTGCCAGCAGTTACTCTGGGGTCGGGACCAAAAACATTCAGTACTTC.

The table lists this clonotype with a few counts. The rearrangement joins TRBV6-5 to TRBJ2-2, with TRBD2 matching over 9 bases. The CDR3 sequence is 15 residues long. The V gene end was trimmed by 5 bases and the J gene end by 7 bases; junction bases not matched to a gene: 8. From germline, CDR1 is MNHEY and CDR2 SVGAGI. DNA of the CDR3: TGTGCCAGCAGTCGGGGCGGGGGGGCCCTCGGGGAGCTGTTTTTT. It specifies CASSRGGGALGELFF.

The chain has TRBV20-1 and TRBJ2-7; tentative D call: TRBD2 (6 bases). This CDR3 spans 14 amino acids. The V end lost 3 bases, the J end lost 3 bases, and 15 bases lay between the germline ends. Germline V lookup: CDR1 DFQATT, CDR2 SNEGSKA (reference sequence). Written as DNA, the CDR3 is TGCAGTGCTAGTGCCGGGACTTTGAACTACGAGCAGTACTTC. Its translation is CSASAGTLNYEQYF.

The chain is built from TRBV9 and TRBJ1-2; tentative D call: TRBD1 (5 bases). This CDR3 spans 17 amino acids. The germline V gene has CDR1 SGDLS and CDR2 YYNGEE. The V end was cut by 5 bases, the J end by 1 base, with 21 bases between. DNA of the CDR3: TGTGCCAGCAGACCTTTGGGACGGAGCGCCGTTAACTATGGCTACACCTTC. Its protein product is CASRPLGRSAVNYGYTF.

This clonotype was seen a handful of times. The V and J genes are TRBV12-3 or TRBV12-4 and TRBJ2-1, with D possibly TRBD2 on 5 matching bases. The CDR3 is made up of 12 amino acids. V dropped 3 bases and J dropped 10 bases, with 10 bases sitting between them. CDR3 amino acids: CASSLSGREQFF. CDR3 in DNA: TGTGCCAGCAGTTTGTCTGGGAGAGAGCAGTTCTTC.

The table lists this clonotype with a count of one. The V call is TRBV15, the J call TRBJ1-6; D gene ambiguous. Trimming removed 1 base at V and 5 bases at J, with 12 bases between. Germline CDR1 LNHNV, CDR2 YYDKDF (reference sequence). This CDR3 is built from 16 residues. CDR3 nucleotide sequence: TGTGCCACCAGCAGAGCTCCGAGACGGGATAATTCACCCCTCCACTTT. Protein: CATSRAPRRDNSPLHF.

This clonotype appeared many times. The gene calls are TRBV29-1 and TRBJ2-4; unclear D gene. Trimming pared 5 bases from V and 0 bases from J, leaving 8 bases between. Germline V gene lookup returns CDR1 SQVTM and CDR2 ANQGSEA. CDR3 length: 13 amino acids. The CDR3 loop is CSVIQLAKNIQYF. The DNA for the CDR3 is TGCAGCGTTATTCAGCTAGCCAAAAACATTCAGTACTTC.

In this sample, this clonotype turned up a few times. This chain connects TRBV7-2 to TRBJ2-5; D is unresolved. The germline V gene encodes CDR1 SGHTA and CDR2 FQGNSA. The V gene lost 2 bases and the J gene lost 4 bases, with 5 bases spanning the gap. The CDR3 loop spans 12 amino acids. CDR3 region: CASSLFSETQYF. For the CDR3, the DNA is TGTGCCAGCAGCTTATTTTCAGAGACCCAGTACTTC. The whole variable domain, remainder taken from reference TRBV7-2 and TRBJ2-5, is GAGVSQSPSNKVTEKGKDVELRCDPISGHTALYWYRQSLGQGLEFLIYFQGNSAPDKSGLPSDRFSAERTGGSVSTLTIQRTQQEDSAVYLCASSLFSETQYFGPGTRLLVL.

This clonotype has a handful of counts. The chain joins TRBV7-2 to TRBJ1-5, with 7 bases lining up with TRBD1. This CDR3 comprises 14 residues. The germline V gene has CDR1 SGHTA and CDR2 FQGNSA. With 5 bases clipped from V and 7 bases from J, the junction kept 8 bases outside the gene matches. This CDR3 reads CASSPDRDKQPQHF. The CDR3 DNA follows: TGTGCCAGCAGCCCAGACAGGGATAAGCAGCCCCAGCATTTT.

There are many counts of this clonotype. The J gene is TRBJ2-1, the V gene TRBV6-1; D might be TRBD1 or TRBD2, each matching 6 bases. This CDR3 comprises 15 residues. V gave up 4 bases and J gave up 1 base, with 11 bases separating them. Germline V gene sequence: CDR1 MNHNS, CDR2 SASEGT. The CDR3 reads CASSGKGGSYNEQFF. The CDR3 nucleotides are TGTGCCAGCAGTGGAAAAGGGGGGTCCTACAATGAGCAGTTCTTC.

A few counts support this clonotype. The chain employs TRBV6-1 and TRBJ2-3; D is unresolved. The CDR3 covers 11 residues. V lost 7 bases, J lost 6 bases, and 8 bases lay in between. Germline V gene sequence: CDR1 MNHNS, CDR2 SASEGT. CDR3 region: CASTLPDTQYF. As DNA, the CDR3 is TGTGCCAGCACCTTACCCGATACGCAGTATTTT.

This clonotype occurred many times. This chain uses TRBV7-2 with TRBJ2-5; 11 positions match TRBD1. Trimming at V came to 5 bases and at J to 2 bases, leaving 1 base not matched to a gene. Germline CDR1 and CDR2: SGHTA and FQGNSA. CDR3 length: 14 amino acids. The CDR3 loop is CASSRDRGQETQYF. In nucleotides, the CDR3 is TGTGCCAGCAGCCGGGACAGGGGGCAAGAGACCCAGTACTTC.

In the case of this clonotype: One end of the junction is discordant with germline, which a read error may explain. CDR3: CSVEGTGTNEKLFF. CDR3 in DNA: TGCAGCGTCGAAGGGACAGGGACTAATGAAAAACTGTTTTTT. The chain has TRBV29-1 and TRBJ1-4, with TRBD1 matching 9 bases. The germline gives CDR1 SQVTM, CDR2 ANQGSEA. The CDR3 has 14 residues.

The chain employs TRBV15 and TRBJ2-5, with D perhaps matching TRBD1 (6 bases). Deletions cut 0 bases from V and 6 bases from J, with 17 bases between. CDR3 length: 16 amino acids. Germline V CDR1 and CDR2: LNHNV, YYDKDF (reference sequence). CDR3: CATSRDPSQGRQTQYF. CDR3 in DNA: TGTGCCACCAGCAGAGACCCCTCCCAGGGGCGGCAGACCCAGTACTTC.

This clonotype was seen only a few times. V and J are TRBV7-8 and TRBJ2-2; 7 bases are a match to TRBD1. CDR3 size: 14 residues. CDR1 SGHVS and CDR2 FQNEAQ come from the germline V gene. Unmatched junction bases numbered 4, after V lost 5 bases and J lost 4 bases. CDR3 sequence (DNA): TGTGCCAGCAGCACATACAGGGGCACCGGGGAGCTGTTTTTT. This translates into CASSTYRGTGELFF.

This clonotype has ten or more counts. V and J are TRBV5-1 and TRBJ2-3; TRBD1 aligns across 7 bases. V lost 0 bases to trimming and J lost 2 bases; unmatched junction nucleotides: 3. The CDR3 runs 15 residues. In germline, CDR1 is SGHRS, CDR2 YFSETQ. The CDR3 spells CASSLEGQYTDTQYF. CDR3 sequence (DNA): TGCGCCAGCAGCTTGGAGGGACAGTACACAGATACGCAGTATTTT. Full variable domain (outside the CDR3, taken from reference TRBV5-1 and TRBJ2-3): KAGVTQTPRYLIKTRGQQVTLSCSPISGHRSVSWYQQTPGQGLQFLFEYFSETQRNKGNFPGRFSGRQFSNSRSEMNVSTLELGDSALYLCASSLEGQYTDTQYFGPGTRLTVL.

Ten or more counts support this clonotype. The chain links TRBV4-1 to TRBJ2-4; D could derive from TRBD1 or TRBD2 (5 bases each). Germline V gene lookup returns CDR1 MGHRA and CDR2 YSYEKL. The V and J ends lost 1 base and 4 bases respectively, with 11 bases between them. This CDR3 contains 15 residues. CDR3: CASSQGSGTKNIQYF. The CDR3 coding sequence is TGCGCCAGCAGCCAAGGGTCCGGGACGAAAAACATTCAGTACTTC.

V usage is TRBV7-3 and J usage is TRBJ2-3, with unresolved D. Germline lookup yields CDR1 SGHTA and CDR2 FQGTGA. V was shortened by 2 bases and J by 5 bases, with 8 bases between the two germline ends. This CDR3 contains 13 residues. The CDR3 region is CASSLSFGDTQYF. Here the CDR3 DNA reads TGTGCCAGCAGCTTATCGTTCGGAGATACGCAGTATTTT. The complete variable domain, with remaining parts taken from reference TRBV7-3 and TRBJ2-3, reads GAGVSQTPSNKVTEKGKYVELRCDPISGHTALYWYRQSLGQGPEFLIYFQGTGAADDSGLPNDRFFAVRPEGSVSTLKIQRTERGDSAVYLCASSLSFGDTQYFGPGTRLTVL.

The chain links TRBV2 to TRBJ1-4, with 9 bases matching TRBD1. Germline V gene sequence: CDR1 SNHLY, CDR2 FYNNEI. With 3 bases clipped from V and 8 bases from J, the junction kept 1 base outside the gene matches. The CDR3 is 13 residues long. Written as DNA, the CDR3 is TGTGCCAGCAGTGACGGGACAGGGGAAAAACTGTTTTTT. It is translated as CASSDGTGEKLFF.

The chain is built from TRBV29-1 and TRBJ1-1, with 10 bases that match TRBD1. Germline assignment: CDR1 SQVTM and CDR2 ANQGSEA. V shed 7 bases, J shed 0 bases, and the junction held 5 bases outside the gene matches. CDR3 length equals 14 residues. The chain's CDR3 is CSATGQGVNTEAFF. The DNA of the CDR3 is TGCAGCGCCACAGGACAGGGGGTGAACACTGAAGCTTTCTTT. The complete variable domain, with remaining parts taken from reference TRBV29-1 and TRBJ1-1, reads SAVISQKPSRDICQRGTSLTIQCQVDSQVTMMFWYRQQPGQSLTLIATANQGSEATYESGFVIDKFPISRPNLTFSTLTVSNMSPEDSSIYLCSATGQGVNTEAFFGQGTRLTVV.

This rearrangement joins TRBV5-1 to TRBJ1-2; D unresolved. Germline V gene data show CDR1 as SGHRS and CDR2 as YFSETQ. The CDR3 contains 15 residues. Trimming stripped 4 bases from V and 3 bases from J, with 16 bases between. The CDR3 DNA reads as TGCGCCAGCAGCCTCCTTCCGGGTAGTGACTATGGCTACACCTTC. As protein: CASSLLPGSDYGYTF.